The entry that follows covers one T cell receptor beta chain sequence. What it recognizes is unknown. The study ran the assay at deep level. In the authors' workflow: As immunoSEQ supplied junction-only sequences (without quality scores), filtering differed. Repertoires were generated with immunoSEQ multiplex PCR, while TCRdb's copy carries only in-frame clones and drops some. V, J and clone size are taken as reported in that table, and D and trimming were inferred from the DNA itself. The table records about 1.5 million clones, 95% to 99% of them present only once. The sample is drawn from a study of shared clonotypes between healthy human individuals. Germline assignment: CDR1 SGHRS and CDR2 YFSETQ. This CDR3 is built from 18 residues. Trimming pared 0 bases from V and 0 bases from J, leaving 18 bases between. Division of CD4+ cells produced a CD45RA+ naive subset and a CD45RA-negative memory subset.

General study points: An anticipated effect of sequencing depth on clonotype sharing among donors was recognized.

Sequenced input: naive CD4+ T cells sorted from blood. Specified subset: CD45RA+ positively selected. The chain has TRBV5-1 and TRBJ1-1, with a weak D call TRBD1 (6 bases). This receptor was obtained from a man in his thirties or forties in good health. This CDR3 reads CASSLGPRGPHMNTEAFF. The CDR3 DNA sequence: TGCGCCAGCAGCTTGGGCCCCCGGGGGCCCCACATGAACACTGAAGCTTTCTTT.